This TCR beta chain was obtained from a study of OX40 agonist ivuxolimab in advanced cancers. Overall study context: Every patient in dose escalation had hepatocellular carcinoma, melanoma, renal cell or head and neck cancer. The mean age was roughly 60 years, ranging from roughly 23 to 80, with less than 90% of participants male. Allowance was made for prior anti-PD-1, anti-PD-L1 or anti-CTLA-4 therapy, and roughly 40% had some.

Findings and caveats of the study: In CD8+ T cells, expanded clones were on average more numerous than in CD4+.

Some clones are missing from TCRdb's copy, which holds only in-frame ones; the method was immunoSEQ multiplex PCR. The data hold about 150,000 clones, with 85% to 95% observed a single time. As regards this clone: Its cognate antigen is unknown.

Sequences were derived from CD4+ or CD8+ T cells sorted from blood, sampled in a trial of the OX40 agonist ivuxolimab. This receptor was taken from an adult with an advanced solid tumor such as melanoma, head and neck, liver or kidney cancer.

Written as DNA, the CDR3 is TGTGCCAGCAGTGGAGAGGGGGGTCCTAACTATGGCTACACCTTC. Translated, it gives CASSGEGGPNYGYTF. V gene TRBV6-4 combines with J gene TRBJ1-2; D may be TRBD1 (6 bases). V lost 4 bases and J 0 bases, leaving 12 bases between the germline ends. The CDR3 length is 15 residues. Germline-derived CDR1 and CDR2 are MRHNA and SNTAGT.